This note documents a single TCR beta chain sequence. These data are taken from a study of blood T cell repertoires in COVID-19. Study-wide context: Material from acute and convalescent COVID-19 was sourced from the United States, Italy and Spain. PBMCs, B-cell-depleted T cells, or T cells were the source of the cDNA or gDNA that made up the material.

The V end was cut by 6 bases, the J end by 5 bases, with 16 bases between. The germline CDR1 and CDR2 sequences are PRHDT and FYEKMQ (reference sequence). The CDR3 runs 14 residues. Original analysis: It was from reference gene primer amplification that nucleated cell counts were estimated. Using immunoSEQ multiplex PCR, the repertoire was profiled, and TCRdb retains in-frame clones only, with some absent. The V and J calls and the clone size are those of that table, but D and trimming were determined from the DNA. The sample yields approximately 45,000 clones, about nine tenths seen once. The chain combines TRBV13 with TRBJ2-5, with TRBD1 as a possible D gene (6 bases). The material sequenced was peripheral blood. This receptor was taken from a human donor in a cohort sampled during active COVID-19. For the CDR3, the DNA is TGTGCCAGCAGGTACCGAGGGGGTGGTGAGACCCAGTACTTC. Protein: CASRYRGGGETQYF.